This T cell receptor (beta chain) derives from a study of cytotoxic CD8 clonotypes in ibrutinib-treated CLL. Study context: Recorded responses included 24 partial and 2 complete; following median about 68 months, approximately 14 stayed remitted and about twelve progressed. Study-wide results and limits: Researchers report that baseline clonality outpaced age-matched healthy donors and tracked circulating CD8+ T-cell counts. Under therapy, public clonotypes either contracted or stayed stable, and they were uncommon.

Remarks on this clone: Its antigen remains unknown.

This CDR3 comprises 16 residues. Germline trimming cut 5 bases from V and 4 bases from J; bases unmatched to any gene: 7. Per the germline V gene, CDR1 is SEHNR and CDR2 is FQNEAQ (reference sequence). Profiled with immunoSEQ multiplex PCR; TCRdb holds only in-frame clones, not every one. The sample yields about 86,000 clones, about 86% seen once. This chain joins TRBV7-9 and TRBJ2-2, with 10 bases aligning to TRBD2. This receptor was identified in a human donor with chronic lymphocytic leukemia. Sequences were derived from PBMCs, sampled before ibrutinib treatment. The DNA for the CDR3 is TGTGCCAGCAGCCAACTAGCGGGATGGGGCACCGGGGAGCTGTTTTTT. This sequence encodes CASSQLAGWGTGELFF.